This entry lists 6 T cell receptor beta chains sequenced from one sample in a study of blood T cell repertoires in COVID-19. Using immunoSEQ multiplex PCR, the repertoire was profiled, and TCRdb retains in-frame clones only, with some absent. Of some 78,000 clones in the sample, around 80% were seen once. Sequencing input: peripheral blood. The receptor set was obtained from a man between 60 and 75 years old with active or convalescent COVID-19.

This clone appeared a few times. V gene TRBV19 combines with J gene TRBJ1-1; 7 nucleotides line up with TRBD1. The length of the CDR3 is 13 residues. V shed 6 bases, J shed 3 bases, and the junction held 4 bases outside the gene matches. Germline assignment: CDR1 LNHDA and CDR2 SQIVND (reference sequence). CDR3 region: CASRPTGYTEAFF. CDR3 bases: TGTGCCAGTAGACCGACAGGGTACACTGAAGCTTTCTTT.

The rearrangement uses TRBV27 and TRBJ1-4, with D unresolved. Trimming cost V 0 bases and J 0 bases, with 5 bases left between them. Germline-derived CDR1 and CDR2 are MNHEY and SMNVEV (reference sequence). CDR3 length equals 15 residues. This CDR3 reads CASSLSQTTNEKLFF. The CDR3 DNA is TGTGCCAGCAGTTTATCCCAGACAACTAATGAAAAACTGTTTTTT.

This chain joins TRBV2 and TRBJ1-1; no clear D. Germline-derived CDR1 and CDR2 are SNHLY and FYNNEI. The CDR3 totals 14 residues. V was trimmed by 0 bases and J by 1 base, leaving 6 bases between them. The DNA of the CDR3 is TGTGCCAGCAGTGAAGCGCCGGGGAACACTGAAGCTTTCTTT. Translated: CASSEAPGNTEAFF.

This clone was detected only once. This chain uses TRBV5-4 with TRBJ1-6; TRBD1 aligns across 8 bases. The trim removed 4 bases at V and 3 bases at J, leaving 9 bases unmatched. The CDR3 spans 17 residues. Per germline, CDR1 SGHNT and CDR2 YYREEE (reference sequence). CDR3 loop: CASSPWTGKVYNSPLHF. The CDR3 DNA reads as TGTGCCAGCAGCCCCTGGACAGGGAAAGTCTATAATTCACCCCTCCACTTT.

The CDR3 coding sequence is TGTGCCAGCAGCTCCTCAGGGGGAAACTATGGCTACACCTTC. Translated: CASSSSGGNYGYTF. This chain links TRBV7-9 with TRBJ1-2; the match to TRBD1 covers 7 bases. The J segment lost 2 bases and the V segment lost 4 bases, leaving 4 bases of the junction unmatched. The CDR3 has 14 residues. Germline V gives CDR1 SEHNR, CDR2 FQNEAQ (reference sequence).

The J gene is TRBJ1-1, the V gene TRBV7-3, with 7 bases that match TRBD1. Germline lookup yields CDR1 SGHTA and CDR2 FQGTGA. Trimming removed 5 bases from V and 0 bases from J; junction bases left unmatched: 6. The CDR3 has 15 amino acids. The CDR3 is CASSLQGTMNTEAFF. The CDR3 region has the DNA TGTGCCAGCAGCCTACAGGGGACAATGAACACTGAAGCTTTCTTT.